Each of the 29 T cell receptor beta chains below was sequenced from the same sample in a study of metastatic and nonmetastatic thyroid tumors. Among the patients, none had received any treatment before thyroid surgery. TCRdb re-called the PCR reads via MiXCR. Of around 5,000 clones listed, under 20% are singletons. The sample comprised adjacent normal tissue. These receptors all come from a female donor with papillary thyroid cancer or a benign thyroid nodule (not recorded which). Some clones in this sample may be carry-over from other donors' samples.

The chain employs TRBV20-1 and TRBJ2-2; 8 bases line up with TRBD1. With V trimmed by 6 bases and J by 8 bases, 11 bases remained unmatched. Germline CDR1 DFQATT, CDR2 SNEGSKA (reference sequence). This CDR3 contains 14 residues. The CDR3 here is CSATKQGATGELFF. The CDR3 DNA is TGCAGTGCAACCAAGCAGGGGGCTACAGGGGAGCTGTTTTTT.

This clone has a handful of counts. The V gene is TRBV28, the J gene TRBJ2-3; 8 nucleotides align to TRBD1. Germline V lookup: CDR1 MDHEN, CDR2 SYDVKM. Trimming took 3 bases from V and 5 from J; bases not matched to a gene: 10. There are 16 residues in the CDR3. The CDR3 loop is CASSLNGTGSIDTQYF. The CDR3 bases are TGTGCCAGCAGTTTGAACGGGACAGGATCGATAGATACGCAGTATTTT.

The V call is TRBV6-6, the J call TRBJ2-7, with D possibly matching TRBD1 (5 bases). Looked up from germline, CDR1 is MNHNY and CDR2 is SVGAGI (reference sequence). The CDR3 covers 13 residues. V was trimmed by 5 bases and J by 3 bases, leaving 11 bases between them. DNA for the CDR3: TGTGCCAGCAGTAATCGAGACAGCTACGAGCAGTACTTC. Its protein product is CASSNRDSYEQYF.

The V call is TRBV2, the J call TRBJ2-5; possibly TRBD1 for D (5 bases). V dropped 5 bases and J dropped 4 bases, with 17 bases sitting between them. The CDR3 covers 15 residues. Germline assignment: CDR1 SNHLY and CDR2 FYNNEI. CDR3 coding DNA: TGTGCCAGCAGTACTATCCAGGGTCTGTCAGAGACCCAGTACTTC. Translation gives CASSTIQGLSETQYF.

The chain joins TRBV25-1 to TRBJ1-2; unclear D gene. Per the germline V gene, CDR1 is MGHDK and CDR2 is SYGVNS. The germline V and J ends were trimmed by 8 bases and 8 bases, with 15 bases remaining between them. The CDR3 has 12 residues. The CDR3 DNA reads TGTGCCAGCCTGCACAGTCGGAGAGGCTACACCTTC. Translated: CASLHSRRGYTF.

This clone is labeled as medium-sized. In nucleotides, the CDR3 is TGTGCCAGCAGCCCCAGAGGGGAAAGGTCCTACGAGCAGTACGTC. Amino acids: CASSPRGERSYEQYV. The V gene is TRBV7-8, the J gene TRBJ2-7; the D call may be TRBD1 or TRBD2 (5 bases each). The CDR3 runs 15 residues. Germline CDR1 SGHVS, CDR2 FQNEAQ. Trimming removed 5 bases from V and 1 base from J, with 15 bases in between.

This clone is large in the sample. This chain joins TRBV6-2 or TRBV6-3 and TRBJ1-2; unclear D gene. CDR1 and CDR2 (germline): MNHEY, SVGEGT. The CDR3 extends over 12 amino acids. V was pared by 0 bases and J by 6 bases, with 5 bases between. As DNA, the CDR3 is TGTGCCAGCAGTTACTCTGGGAATGGCTACACCTTC. As protein: CASSYSGNGYTF.

The chain links TRBV2 to TRBJ1-2; perhaps TRBD1 as D (5 bases). V was trimmed by 6 bases and J by 8 bases, leaving 7 bases between them. Germline V gene lookup returns CDR1 SNHLY and CDR2 FYNNEI. The CDR3 spans 10 residues. CDR3 amino acids: CASSRTGYTF. CDR3 in DNA: TGTGCCAGCAGCCGGACAGGCTACACCTTC. The complete variable domain, with remaining parts taken from reference TRBV2 and TRBJ1-2, reads EPEVTQTPSHQVTQMGQEVILRCVPISNHLYFYWYRQILGQKVEFLVSFYNNEISEKSEIFDDQFSVERPDGSNFTLKIRSTKLEDSAMYFCASSRTGYTFGSGTRLTVV.

This clone was counted a few times. This chain links TRBV20-1 with TRBJ2-1, with 11 bases identical to TRBD2. V trimming: 3 bases; J trimming: 7 bases; junction bases outside the gene matches: 8. The CDR3 length is 15 residues. The germline V gene encodes CDR1 DFQATT and CDR2 SNEGSKA (reference sequence). CDR3 residues: CSASLTSGAHNEQFF. The CDR3 nucleotides read TGCAGTGCTAGCCTGACTAGCGGGGCCCATAATGAGCAGTTCTTC.

The chain uses TRBV5-5 and TRBJ2-7; D is uncertain. The DNA end is a closer match to TRBJ2-1, so the J assignment may be wrong. CDR3 length: 12 amino acids. Germline V CDR1 and CDR2: SGHKS, YYEKEE (reference sequence). The CDR3 reads CASSLEGNEQFF. The CDR3 nucleotides are TGTGCCAGCAGCTTGGAGGGCAATGAGCAGTTCTTC.

This clone was counted between two and nine times. The chain has TRBV6-2 or TRBV6-3 and TRBJ2-2; the D is unclear. The CDR3 runs to 15 residues. Trimming pared 6 bases from V and 1 base from J, leaving 12 bases between. Germline V gives CDR1 MNHEY, CDR2 SVGEGT. CDR3 nucleotide sequence: TGTGCCAGCAGGGCCGAGGTGGGGAACACCGGGGAGCTGTTTTTT. Translated: CASRAEVGNTGELFF.

This clone was detected many times. The chain recombines TRBV4-1 with TRBJ2-1; D might be TRBD2 (5 bases). Trimming took off 0 bases at V and 9 bases at J, with 9 bases between the two ends. The CDR3 length is 13 residues. From germline, CDR1 is MGHRA and CDR2 YSYEKL. The CDR3 loop reads CASSQEPGSEQFF. The DNA of the CDR3 is TGCGCCAGCAGCCAAGAACCGGGGAGTGAGCAGTTCTTC.

The chain combines TRBV6-2 or TRBV6-3 with TRBJ2-2; D remains ambiguous. This CDR3 region has 11 residues. The V gene lost 4 bases and the J gene lost 8 bases, with 5 bases spanning the gap. CDR1 is MNHEY, CDR2 SVGEGT, per germline. CDR3 coding DNA: TGTGCCAGCAGTTTCTCGGGGGAGCTGTTTTTT. Translation gives CASSFSGELFF.

This clone was seen repeatedly, ten times or more. The gene calls are TRBV7-9 and TRBJ1-1; TRBD1 aligns across 8 bases. The CDR3 length is 15 residues. Germline loops: CDR1 SEHNR, CDR2 FQNEAQ (reference sequence). Losses at the gene ends were 5 bases for V and 7 bases for J; bases not matched to a gene: 12. DNA for the CDR3: TGTGCCAGCAGCCCGGGGACAGGCGACAGGAGTGAAGCTTTCTTT. Its translation: CASSPGTGDRSEAFF.

By sample fraction, this clone is medium-sized. The CDR3 bases are TGTGCCAGCAGTGAATCCGGGACAGGGAATGAAAAACTGTTTTTT. Its translation is CASSESGTGNEKLFF. The V gene is TRBV2, the J gene TRBJ1-4, with TRBD1 identical over 9 bases. V lost 2 bases, J lost 5 bases, and 3 bases stayed unmatched. This CDR3 contains 15 residues. CDR1 SNHLY and CDR2 FYNNEI come from the germline V gene. Filled out from reference TRBV2 and TRBJ1-4, the complete variable domain reads EPEVTQTPSHQVTQMGQEVILRCVPISNHLYFYWYRQILGQKVEFLVSFYNNEISEKSEIFDDQFSVERPDGSNFTLKIRSTKLEDSAMYFCASSESGTGNEKLFFGSGTQLSVL.

By its share, this clone is large. For the CDR3, the DNA is TGTGCCAGCAGTCCCATTGGGGGAGTCTACGAGCAGTACGTC. Protein: CASSPIGGVYEQYV. The gene calls are TRBV28 and TRBJ2-7; D may correspond to TRBD1 or TRBD2 (5 bases each). The length of the CDR3 is 14 residues. Germline assignment: CDR1 MDHEN and CDR2 SYDVKM. Trimming cost V 5 bases and J 3 bases, with 14 bases left between them.

This clone was detected many times. The V call is TRBV11-2, the J call TRBJ2-5; 8 nucleotides align to TRBD1. CDR1 and CDR2 (germline): SGHAT, FQNNGV. The CDR3 extends over 15 amino acids. Losses at the gene ends were 5 bases for V and 2 bases for J; bases not matched to a gene: 7. Here the CDR3 reads CASSPGTGGQETQYF. The CDR3 DNA reads TGTGCCAGCAGCCCAGGGACAGGAGGGCAAGAGACCCAGTACTTC.

By sample fraction, this clone is medium-sized. The genes are TRBV7-2 and TRBJ1-2; D uncertain. The ends were cut back, 1 base at V and 5 bases at J, with 11 bases in the middle. This CDR3 contains 14 residues. Germline CDR1 reads SGHTA; CDR2 reads FQGNSA. CDR3: CASSLGVGVYGYTF. In DNA, the CDR3 is TGTGCCAGCAGCTTAGGGGTTGGGGTATATGGCTACACCTTC.

This clone was observed at least ten times. The chain recombines TRBV3-1 with TRBJ2-1; the match to TRBD2 covers 7 bases. This CDR3 has 14 amino acids. Trimming took 1 base from V and 4 from J; bases not matched to a gene: 1. Germline values: CDR1 LGHDT, CDR2 YNNKEL (reference sequence). The CDR3 spells CASSQGDYYNEQFF. CDR3 nucleotides: TGTGCCAGCAGCCAAGGGGACTATTACAATGAGCAGTTCTTC.

In regard to this clone: Since a much larger clone is just one base distant, this may be a read error. The rearrangement joins TRBV13 to TRBJ1-2; TRBD1 might be the D (6 bases). Per germline, CDR1 PRHDT and CDR2 FYEKMQ (reference sequence). The CDR3 spans 13 residues. With 4 bases removed from V and 5 bases from J, the gap between germline ends came to 11 bases. The CDR3 loop reads CASSSGTWYGYTF. The CDR3 coding sequence is TGTGCCAGCAGCTCCGGGACATGGTATGGCTACACCTTC.

This clone was counted at least ten times. The V call is TRBV7-3, the J call TRBJ2-1; D ambiguous. The V gene's germline CDR1 is SGHTA and CDR2 FQGTGA. V gave up 2 bases and J gave up 7 bases, with 18 bases separating them. The CDR3 is made up of 16 amino acids. DNA of the CDR3: TGTGCCAGCAGCTTAGGTGGGCCCGATACCCGAAATGAGCAGTTCTTC. Translated: CASSLGGPDTRNEQFF. The variable domain in full, completed from reference TRBV7-3 and TRBJ2-1, reads GAGVSQTPSNKVTEKGKYVELRCDPISGHTALYWYRQSLGQGPEFLIYFQGTGAADDSGLPNDRFFAVRPEGSVSTLKIQRTERGDSAVYLCASSLGGPDTRNEQFFGPGTRLTVL.

This clone occurred many times. This may come from a read error, since a much larger clone is one base off. Other DNA sequences in the sample encode the same CDR3. The gene calls are TRBV6-1 and TRBJ2-5; D is unresolved. Looked up from germline, CDR1 is MNHNS and CDR2 is SASEGT. This CDR3 has 13 amino acids. V shed 5 bases and J shed 5 bases, with 12 bases lying between them. The CDR3 DNA is TGTGCCAGCAGTAAGACTGACATTGAGACCCAGTACTTC. As protein: CASSKTDIETQYF.

The V gene is TRBV20-1, the J gene TRBJ1-1; D unresolved. Between the trimmed V and J ends, which lost 3 bases and 4 bases, there was a span of 9 bases. CDR1 is DFQATT, CDR2 SNEGSKA, per germline (reference sequence). The CDR3 extends over 12 amino acids. CDR3: CSASTVATEAFF. The DNA of the CDR3 is TGCAGTGCTAGTACGGTCGCCACTGAAGCTTTCTTT.

This clone has only a few counts. This rearrangement joins TRBV6-1 to TRBJ1-1; D is undetermined. From germline, CDR1 is MNHNS and CDR2 SASEGT. Trimming stripped 4 bases from V and 0 bases from J, with 9 bases between. This CDR3 has 14 residues. The CDR3 DNA reads TGTGCCAGCAGTGTGACTTTCATGAACACTGAAGCTTTCTTT. Its protein is CASSVTFMNTEAFF.

The chain recombines TRBV20-1 with TRBJ2-3, with 11 bases identical to TRBD2. Germline V CDR1 and CDR2: DFQATT, SNEGSKA (reference sequence). CDR3 length equals 14 residues. V shed 6 bases, J shed 2 bases, and the junction held 4 bases outside the gene matches. Here the CDR3 DNA reads TGCAGTGCGGATAGCGGGAGGGCCACAGATACGCAGTATTTT. Its protein product is CSADSGRATDTQYF.

This clone was picked up a small number of times. The rearrangement joins TRBV12-3 or TRBV12-4 to TRBJ1-2, with D perhaps matching TRBD1 (5 bases). The CDR3 totals 16 residues. V was cut by 5 bases and J by 5 bases, with 21 bases left in between. CDR3 sequence reads: CASSALGHLSGYGYTF. The CDR3 nucleotides read TGTGCCAGCAGTGCTCTCGGACACCTCTCGGGTTATGGCTACACCTTC.

The CDR3 protein is CAISPCAAYGYTF. CDR3 nucleotide sequence: TGTGCCATCAGCCCATGTGCGGCCTATGGCTACACCTTC. The chain has TRBV6-1 and TRBJ1-2; no firm D call. The CDR3 has 13 residues. The germline V and J ends were trimmed by 10 bases and 4 bases, with 16 bases remaining between them. In germline, CDR1 is MNHNS, CDR2 SASEGT.

Details on this clone: A junction boundary mismatches the germline segment, possibly from a read error. This chain joins TRBV9 and TRBJ2-1; D possibly corresponds to TRBD2 (6 bases). CDR3 length: 13 amino acids. Germline CDR1 and CDR2: SGDLS and YYNGEE. This chain's CDR3 is CDSADTLANEKFF. The CDR3 DNA reads as TGTGACAGCGCTGACACCCTAGCGAATGAGAAGTTCTTC. The full variable domain, in which reference TRBV9 and TRBJ2-1 provide the parts outside the CDR3, is DSGVTQTPKHLITATGQRVTLRCSPRSGDLSVYWYQQSLDQGLQFLIQYYNGEERAKGNILERFSAQQFPDLHSELNLSSLELGDSALYFCDSADTLANEKFFGPGTRLTVL.

The genes are TRBV20-1 and TRBJ1-6; tentatively, D is TRBD1 (6 bases). The germline V gene has CDR1 DFQATT and CDR2 SNEGSKA (reference sequence). This CDR3 spans 14 amino acids. V was pared by 3 bases and J by 5 bases, with 11 bases between. Written as DNA, the CDR3 is TGCAGTGCTAGCCCGGGGGCAGATAATTCACCCCTCCACTTT. It yields the protein CSASPGADNSPLHF.